Sequencing of this T cell receptor (beta chain) was carried out in a study of cytomegalovirus exposure and HLA in healthy donors. This CDR3 contains 17 residues. Germline values: CDR1 SGHDT, CDR2 YYEEEE. Trimming took 4 bases from V and 0 from J, leaving 16 bases between them. Primers: 60 Vbeta forward and 13 Jbeta reverse. Sequencing was performed with immunoSEQ multiplex PCR; in TCRdb, only in-frame clones are kept and a portion is missing. The sample contains roughly 97,000 clones, roughly a tenth of which appear only once. This chain uses TRBV5-6 with TRBJ2-2; perhaps TRBD1 as D (5 bases). The sample consisted of PBMCs. The receptor was isolated from a man aged 40-55 years in good health and CMV-seropositive. CDR3 nucleotide sequence: TGTGCCAGCAGCCGAGCCCTGGCCAGGGCGAACACCGGGGAGCTGTTTTTT. Encoded protein: CASSRALARANTGELFF.